These T cell receptor beta chains were read from a single sample in a study of blood T cell repertoires in COVID-19. The data were produced by immunoSEQ multiplex PCR, yet TCRdb's version contains in-frame clones alone and is incomplete. Of roughly 80,000 clones in the sample, more than 60% were seen once. Sequenced sample: peripheral blood. The receptors derive from a human donor in a cohort sampled during active COVID-19. Both conserved end residues are part of each CDR3. The D gene is left open where the match is weak. Clone size is stated in some rows and not others, as once, few, many or a class when expanded.

v_gene	d_gene	j_gene	abundance	CDR3nt	CDR3aa
TRBV6-2/TRBV6-3	NA	TRBJ1-5	few	TGTGCCAGCAGTTACTCGCTGGGCAATGAGCAGCCCCAGCATTTT	CASSYSLGNEQPQHF
TRBV5-4	NA	TRBJ1-6	NA	TGTGCCAGCAGCTTGGATAGATCACCCCTCCACTTT	CASSLDRSPLHF
TRBV30	NA	TRBJ1-5	once	TGTGCCTGGAGTGTAGGGCAGGGGAGCCAGCCCCAGCATTTT	CAWSVGQGSQPQHF
TRBV19	NA	TRBJ2-7	NA	TGTGCCAGTAGTGTCAAAATTGGCCCTCTCGAGCAGTACTTC	CASSVKIGPLEQYF
TRBV6-6	TRBD1	TRBJ1-5	NA	TGTGCCAGCAGTTACTCTGGTGGACAGGGGCATCAGCCCCAGCATTTT	CASSYSGGQGHQPQHF
TRBV4-1	TRBD1	TRBJ2-7	NA	TGCGCCAGCAGCCAGACAGGGTTGGTTTCCTACGAGCAGTACTTC	CASSQTGLVSYEQYF
TRBV19	NA	TRBJ2-6	NA	TGTGCCAGTAGTATTGAGTTCTCTGGGGCCAACGTCCTGACTTTC	CASSIEFSGANVLTF
TRBV6-6	TRBD1	TRBJ1-2	NA	TGTGCCAGCAGACCAGGGGGCGTAGGCTACACCTTC	CASRPGGVGYTF
TRBV30	NA	TRBJ1-2	NA	TGTGCCTGGAGTGTGCTTGGAGCCGGTCTCTATGGCTACACCTTC	CAWSVLGAGLYGYTF
TRBV6-6	NA	TRBJ2-5	NA	TGTGCCAGCAGCCGAGGGTCGGGAGAGACCCAGTACTTC	CASSRGSGETQYF
TRBV14	NA	TRBJ1-1	few	TGTGCCAGCAGCCCTAACAGGCTTTGGGACACTGAAGCTTTCTTT	CASSPNRLWDTEAFF
TRBV10-3	NA	TRBJ1-1	NA	TGTGCCATCAGAAGGGGTGTGGGGTTGAACACTGAAGCTTTCTTT	CAIRRGVGLNTEAFF
TRBV2	TRBD2	TRBJ2-7	once	TGTGCCAGCAGTGAGGTCGGGGGGGCGGAGGCCGGGGAAGAGCAGTACTTC	CASSEVGGAEAGEEQYF
TRBV28	NA	TRBJ1-2	NA	TGTGCCAGCAGTTTATTAATTCGTAGTTATGGCTACACCTTC	CASSLLIRSYGYTF
TRBV2	TRBD1	TRBJ1-1	NA	TGTGCCAGCATCGGACAGGGTATGAACACTGAAGCTTTCTTT	CASIGQGMNTEAFF
TRBV7-2	TRBD2	TRBJ2-5	NA	TGTGCCAGCAGCTTGTGGACTAGACAAGAGACCCAGTACTTC	CASSLWTRQETQYF
TRBV11-3	NA	TRBJ1-2	NA	TGTGCCAGCAGCTTAGACGGAGGAACGCCTCGTGGCTATGGCTACACCTTC	CASSLDGGTPRGYGYTF
TRBV2	NA	TRBJ1-3	once	TGTGCCAGCAGGTCAACAGGGCCCTTCTCTGGAAACACCATATATTTT	CASRSTGPFSGNTIYF
TRBV24-1	TRBD2	TRBJ2-5	NA	TGTGCCACCAGTGAGGGACTAGCGGGGGAGACCCAGTACTTC	CATSEGLAGETQYF
TRBV5-1	TRBD2	TRBJ2-1	NA	TGCGCCAGCAGCCCCACCCCGGGACTAGCTTACGAGCAGTTCTTC	CASSPTPGLAYEQFF
TRBV30	NA	TRBJ1-6	NA	TGTGCCTGGAGCGGACAAGATAATTCACCCCTCCACTTT	CAWSGQDNSPLHF
TRBV5-1	TRBD1	TRBJ2-2	NA	TGCGCCAGCAGCTCATTGGACAGGGCCTCCGCGAACACCGGGGAGCTGTTTTTT	CASSSLDRASANTGELFF
TRBV11-2	NA	TRBJ2-7	NA	TGTGCCAGCAGCTTAGCGCGCAGGGGAGAGCAGTACTTC	CASSLARRGEQYF
TRBV5-1	TRBD1	TRBJ1-2	few	TGCGCCAGCAGCTTGACAGGGGGGCCAAACTATGGCTACACCTTC	CASSLTGGPNYGYTF
TRBV5-7	NA	TRBJ1-1	NA	TGTGCCAGCAGCTTGTCCGGGGTTTCAGGTGAAGCTTTCTTT	CASSLSGVSGEAFF
TRBV6-2/TRBV6-3	TRBD1	TRBJ2-1	NA	TGTGCCAGCAGTTACGCGGGACAGGGCATCCTAAATGAGCAGTTCTTC	CASSYAGQGILNEQFF
TRBV5-6	NA	TRBJ1-6	once	TGTGCCAGCAGCTTGTTTGAGTATAATTCACCCCTCCACTTT	CASSLFEYNSPLHF
TRBV9	NA	TRBJ1-4	NA	TGTGCCAGCAGCGGCATTGGTGAGGAAAAACTGTTTTTT	CASSGIGEEKLFF
TRBV10-1	TRBD2	TRBJ2-5	NA	TGCGCCAGCAGCCTGGGACTAGCGGGGCGTGGGACCCAGTACTTC	CASSLGLAGRGTQYF
TRBV5-1	NA	TRBJ2-5	NA	TGCGCCAGCAGCTTGGCCGGGGGCCAAGAGACCCAGTACTTC	CASSLAGGQETQYF
TRBV3-1/TRBV3-2	TRBD1	TRBJ1-5	NA	TGTGCCAGCAGCCTACAGGGGGCTAGTCAGCCCCAGCATTTT	CASSLQGASQPQHF
TRBV9	NA	TRBJ2-5	NA	TGTGCCAGCAGCGTAGCGGGGGGCGAGACCCAGTACTTC	CASSVAGGETQYF
TRBV5-1	TRBD1	TRBJ2-7	NA	TGCGCCAGCAGCTTGATCGGGACAGGGGGCTTTTACGAGCAGTACTTC	CASSLIGTGGFYEQYF
TRBV7-9	TRBD1	TRBJ1-6	many	TGTGCCAGCAGCATAGGACAGGGGCGCCCCCTCCACTTT	CASSIGQGRPLHF
TRBV10-2	TRBD1	TRBJ2-4	NA	TGCGCCAGCTCGAGAGGAGTTGGGGCAGGGGGAAAAAACATTCAGTACTTC	CASSRGVGAGGKNIQYF
TRBV28	NA	TRBJ2-1	NA	TGTGCCAGCAAGTTAACAGAGGGATACAATGAGCAGTTCTTC	CASKLTEGYNEQFF
TRBV5-4	TRBD1	TRBJ2-1	NA	TGTGCCAGCAGCTTGGACAGGGGGGAATACAATGAGCAGTTCTTC	CASSLDRGEYNEQFF
TRBV7-2	TRBD2	TRBJ2-1	NA	TGTGCCAGCAGCACCCGACTAGCGGGGGGCCTCAATGAGCAGTTCTTC	CASSTRLAGGLNEQFF
TRBV5-1	TRBD1	TRBJ2-1	NA	TGCGCCAGCAGCTCAACAGACGGGGACAGGGCTCAAAGATTGGGGTCAAATGAGCAGTTCTTC	CASSSTDGDRAQRLGSNEQFF
TRBV4-1	NA	TRBJ2-7	NA	TGCGCCAGCAGCGACGAGGGACTTTCTTCCTACGAGCAGTACTTC	CASSDEGLSSYEQYF
TRBV2	NA	TRBJ2-5	NA	TGTGCCAGCAGCGGTTTCGAGACCCAGTACTTC	CASSGFETQYF
TRBV10-3	TRBD1	TRBJ1-4	few	TGTGCCATCAGTGAGGGGACAGGGGTTGAAAAACTGTTTTTT	CAISEGTGVEKLFF
TRBV7-2	NA	TRBJ2-5	NA	TGTGCCAGCTCGAGGTCGTGGGGGGAAGAGACCCAGTACTTC	CASSRSWGEETQYF
TRBV18	NA	TRBJ1-1	NA	TGTGCCAGCTCACCACTCCCCCAAGGGCAGGGCTTGAGTGAAGCTTTCTTT	CASSPLPQGQGLSEAFF
TRBV5-5	TRBD1	TRBJ1-2	few	TGTGCCAGCAGCGGGACAGGGGGCGCTCTTGGCTACACCTTC	CASSGTGGALGYTF
TRBV5-1	TRBD1	TRBJ2-6	NA	TGCGCCAGCAGCCCCGGGACAGGGGTTGCAAGGGGGGCCAACGTCCTGACTTTC	CASSPGTGVARGANVLTF
TRBV5-1	TRBD1	TRBJ2-5	NA	TGCGCCAGCAGCTTACAGGGGTTAGGGGAGACCCAGTACTTC	CASSLQGLGETQYF
TRBV2	TRBD1	TRBJ2-5	NA	TGTGCCAGCAGTGGCCGGACAGGGGTTAGGGAGACCCAGTACTTC	CASSGRTGVRETQYF
TRBV11-2	TRBD1	TRBJ1-1	NA	TGTGCCAGCAGCTTAGGGACAGGGCGAAACGAAATAGCTTTCTTT	CASSLGTGRNEIAFF
TRBV5-1	TRBD2	TRBJ2-5	NA	TGCGCCAGCAGCTTCGGGACTAGCGGGGAAGAGACCCAGTACTTC	CASSFGTSGEETQYF
TRBV5-1	NA	TRBJ1-5	NA	TGCGCCAGCAGCTTGGTTCCCGGAGCTGGGCCCCAGCATTTT	CASSLVPGAGPQHF
TRBV20-1	TRBD1	TRBJ2-4	NA	TGCAGTGCCCGGGACAGGGAAAATCAGTACTTC	CSARDRENQYF
TRBV7-8	NA	TRBJ1-6	NA	TGTGCCAGCAGCTTAGCTACAGGGAATAATTCACCCCTCCACTTT	CASSLATGNNSPLHF